Each of the 25 T cell receptor beta chains below was sequenced from the same sample in a study of blood T cell repertoires in COVID-19. Sequencing used immunoSEQ multiplex PCR; TCRdb keeps in-frame clones, though not all of them. The repertoire consists of some 210,000 clones, with approximately 90% occurring once and the leading ten covering 0.65% to 0.85%. The specimen was peripheral blood. The receptor source for this set is a man between 60 and 75 years old with COVID-19, enrolled during active disease.

This clone was recorded once. The chain carries TRBV3-1 (or the pseudogene TRBV3-2) and TRBJ1-2; the match to TRBD1 covers 7 bases. There are 14 residues in the CDR3. Trimming took 4 bases from V and 5 from J; bases not matched to a gene: 7. The germline V gene has CDR1 LGHDT and CDR2 YNNKEL (reference sequence). The CDR3 nucleotides read TGTGCCAGCAGCCCATTGACAGGGTCATATGGCTACACCTTC. The encoded protein is CASSPLTGSYGYTF.

The chain links TRBV21-1 to TRBJ1-1; TRBD1, the D gene given by the table, was not confirmed from the DNA. TRBV21-1 is termed a pseudogene. The CDR3 spans 17 residues. The CDR3, as DNA: TGTGCCAGCAGCAAAGCGCTACCCCAGGGAATAGCCTCTGAAGCTTTCTTT. Amino acid sequence: CASSKALPQGIASEAFF.

The chain combines TRBV11-1 with TRBJ2-1; D is perhaps TRBD2 (5 bases). This CDR3 region has 15 residues. Between the trimmed V and J ends, which lost 1 base and 6 bases, there was a span of 13 bases. The germline V gene encodes CDR1 SGHAT and CDR2 FQDESV (reference sequence). As DNA, the CDR3 is TGTGCCAGCAGCTTAGGATGGCGGGCCGGCAATGAGCAGTTCTTC. It translates to CASSLGWRAGNEQFF.

This chain connects TRBV5-4 to TRBJ2-3; 11 bases are shared with TRBD2. Germline-derived CDR1 and CDR2 are SGHNT and YYREEE (reference sequence). V was pared by 4 bases and J by 1 base, with 2 bases of the junction left unmatched. The CDR3 has 15 residues. CDR3 protein: CASSQTSGGTDTQYF. The CDR3 nucleotides are TGTGCCAGCAGCCAGACTAGCGGGGGCACAGATACGCAGTATTTT.

This chain links TRBV19 with TRBJ1-2; D not resolved. Between the trimmed V and J ends, which lost 3 bases and 4 bases, there was a span of 15 bases. In germline, CDR1 is LNHDA, CDR2 SQIVND (reference sequence). This CDR3 comprises 15 residues. The CDR3 DNA reads TGTGCCAGTAGTATCATCCGGGGTCGGGGCTATGGCTACACCTTC. Translating it yields CASSIIRGRGYGYTF.

The chain carries TRBV18 and TRBJ2-1, with TRBD1 matching over 9 bases. The length of the CDR3 is 16 residues. The germline CDR1 and CDR2 sequences are KGHSH and LQKENI. The trim removed 2 bases at V and 5 bases at J, leaving 7 bases unmatched. The CDR3 nucleotides are TGTGCCAGCTCACCAATGGGACAGGGTTTGGACAATGAGCAGTTCTTC. This gives the protein CASSPMGQGLDNEQFF.

The chain combines TRBV5-6 with TRBJ2-7; 7 nucleotides agree with TRBD1. CDR1 and CDR2 (germline): SGHDT, YYEEEE. The CDR3 length is 13 residues. Unmatched junction bases numbered 1, after V lost 3 bases and J lost 1 base. CDR3 nucleotide sequence: TGTGCCAGCAGCTGGACAGGTTCCTACGAGCAGTACTTC. Amino acid sequence: CASSWTGSYEQYF.

V is TRBV28 and J is TRBJ2-4; 7 nucleotides match TRBD1. CDR1 is MDHEN, CDR2 SYDVKM, per germline. The trim removed 1 base at V and 15 bases at J, leaving 6 bases unmatched. The CDR3 has 12 residues. Here the CDR3 DNA reads TGTGCCAGCAGTTTATATGGCAGGGGGAGGTACTTC. Translation gives CASSLYGRGRYF.

This clone has just a few counts. The chain couples TRBV30 to TRBJ1-2, with a tentative D call TRBD1 (6 bases). The V end was cut by 5 bases, the J end by 10 bases, with 17 bases between. Germline V gene lookup returns CDR1 GTSNPN and CDR2 SVGIG (reference sequence). The CDR3 loop spans 12 amino acids. This CDR3 reads CAWDSYRDTYTF. CDR3 coding DNA: TGTGCCTGGGACTCGTACCGGGACACCTACACCTTC. The full variable domain, completed using reference TRBV30 and TRBJ1-2, is SQTIHQWPATLVQPVGSPLSLECTVEGTSNPNLYWYRQAAGRGLQLLFYSVGIGQISSEVPQNLSASRPQDRQFILSSKKLLLSDSGFYLCAWDSYRDTYTFGSGTRLTVV.

The rearrangement joins TRBV6-2 or TRBV6-3 to TRBJ2-1; TRBD2 matches at 14 bases. Trimming took 0 bases from V and 3 from J; bases not matched to a gene: 7. Germline loops: CDR1 MNHEY, CDR2 SVGEGT. The length of the CDR3 is 19 residues. CDR3 nucleotides: TGTGCCAGCAGTTACTCCCCGGGACTAGCGGGAGCCAACTACAATGAGCAGTTCTTC. It codes for CASSYSPGLAGANYNEQFF.

Written as DNA, the CDR3 is TGTGCCAGCAGTTACGGCGGGAGCCAGGATACGCAGTATTTT. Translating it yields CASSYGGSQDTQYF. The V and J genes are TRBV6-5 and TRBJ2-3; TRBD2 aligns across 7 bases. The CDR3 has 14 amino acids. Trimming cost V 2 bases and J 6 bases; bases outside gene matches: 5. Germline V lookup: CDR1 MNHEY, CDR2 SVGAGI.

V gene TRBV18 combines with J gene TRBJ1-4; D remains ambiguous. Germline values: CDR1 KGHSH, CDR2 LQKENI. Trimming left V 3 bases short and J 3 bases short, with 17 bases between. The CDR3 runs 17 residues. The CDR3 region has the DNA TGTGCCAGCTCACCGATTTTATCTTTGGAGTCTAATGAAAAACTGTTTTTT. This encodes CASSPILSLESNEKLFF. The full variable domain, its missing parts supplied by reference TRBV18 and TRBJ1-4, is NAGVMQNPRHLVRRRGQEARLRCSPMKGHSHVYWYRQLPEEGLKFMVYLQKENIIDESGMPKERFSAEFPKEGPSILRIQQVVRGDSAAYFCASSPILSLESNEKLFFGSGTQLSVL.

In the case of this clone: Compared with germline, one end of the junction differs, possibly owing to a read error. The chain uses TRBV7-7 and TRBJ1-5; D is perhaps TRBD1 (5 bases). The CDR3 spans 19 residues. Germline CDR1 is SSHAT and CDR2 is FNYEAQ (reference sequence). CDR3: CASSLDNLGPPRTRQPQHF. DNA of the CDR3: TGTGCTAGCAGCCTAGACAATCTGGGGCCTCCCAGGACGAGGCAGCCCCAGCATTTT. Together with reference TRBV7-7 and TRBJ1-5, the CDR3 gives the full variable domain: GAGVSQSPRYKVTKRGQDVTLRCDPISSHATLYWYQQALGQGPEFLTYFNYEAQPDKSGLPSDRFSAERPEGSISTLTIQRTEQRDSAMYRCASSLDNLGPPRTRQPQHFGDGTRLSIL.

The rearrangement joins TRBV3-1 (or the pseudogene TRBV3-2) to TRBJ2-2, with no clear D. The V gene's germline CDR1 is LGHDT and CDR2 YNNKEL (reference sequence). The V end was cut by 2 bases, the J end by 5 bases, with 15 bases between. The CDR3 is made up of 16 amino acids. This CDR3 is CASSQRFGPYTGELFF. CDR3 DNA sequence: TGTGCCAGCAGCCAAAGATTTGGCCCATATACCGGGGAGCTGTTTTTT.

The chain couples TRBV3-1 (or the pseudogene TRBV3-2) to TRBJ1-2; 7 nucleotides align to TRBD1. J gave up 6 bases and V 4 bases, and 5 bases lay outside the gene matches. Germline CDR1 LGHDT, CDR2 YNNKEL (reference sequence). This CDR3 has 13 amino acids. The CDR3 coding sequence is TGTGCCAGCAGCCGGGGGCAGGGGGATGGCTACACCTTC. This translates into CASSRGQGDGYTF.

The V and J genes are TRBV3-1 (or the pseudogene TRBV3-2) and TRBJ1-1, with D possibly matching TRBD1 (5 bases). The ends were cut back, 6 bases at V and 0 bases at J, with 14 bases in the middle. The length of the CDR3 is 15 residues. CDR1 and CDR2 from the germline V gene are LGHDT and YNNKEL (reference sequence). In DNA form, the CDR3 reads TGTGCCAGCAGGCACACCCGGGGGATGAACACTGAAGCTTTCTTT. It is translated as CASRHTRGMNTEAFF.

The chain employs TRBV5-4 and TRBJ2-3; 9 nucleotides align to TRBD2. The CDR3 is 16 amino acids. Germline V CDR1 and CDR2: SGHNT, YYREEE (reference sequence). The V gene end was trimmed by 4 bases and the J gene end by 1 base; junction bases not matched to a gene: 7. The chain's CDR3 is CASSRRLAVRTDTQYF. The CDR3 DNA reads as TGTGCCAGCAGCCGTAGACTAGCGGTACGCACAGATACGCAGTATTTT. The full variable domain, with the rest looked up from reference TRBV5-4 and TRBJ2-3, is ETGVTQSPTHLIKTRGQQVTLRCSSQSGHNTVSWYQQALGQGPQFIFQYYREEENGRGNFPPRFSGLQFPNYSSELNVNALELDDSALYLCASSRRLAVRTDTQYFGPGTRLTVL.

This rearrangement joins TRBV7-3 to TRBJ2-1, with D perhaps matching TRBD1 (8 bases). Germline V gene lookup returns CDR1 SGHTA and CDR2 FQGTGA. There are 14 residues in the CDR3. V dropped 5 bases and J dropped 7 bases, with 15 bases sitting between them. Here the CDR3 reads CASSTLQGGNEQFF. For the CDR3, the DNA is TGTGCCAGCAGCACCCTACAGGGGGGGAATGAGCAGTTCTTC. The whole variable domain, filled in from reference TRBV7-3 and TRBJ2-1, reads GAGVSQTPSNKVTEKGKYVELRCDPISGHTALYWYRQSLGQGPEFLIYFQGTGAADDSGLPNDRFFAVRPEGSVSTLKIQRTERGDSAVYLCASSTLQGGNEQFFGPGTRLTVL.

The chain employs TRBV9 and TRBJ2-1, with 16 bases matching TRBD2. The CDR3 spans 17 residues. Germline assignment: CDR1 SGDLS and CDR2 YYNGEE. Trimming removed 2 bases from V and 10 bases from J; junction bases left unmatched: 9. CDR3 sequence: CASSVGTSGGALGEQFF. CDR3 nucleotides: TGTGCCAGCAGCGTGGGGACTAGCGGGGGGGCCCTCGGAGAGCAGTTCTTC.

The chain couples TRBV3-1 (or the pseudogene TRBV3-2) to TRBJ1-1, with TRBD1 matching over 8 bases. CDR3 length equals 13 residues. Germline CDR1 reads LGHDT; CDR2 reads YNNKEL (reference sequence). Trimming removed 4 bases from V and 5 bases from J; junction bases left unmatched: 3. The CDR3 DNA follows: TGTGCCAGCAGCCTCACAGGGGGAACTGAAGCTTTCTTT. This sequence encodes CASSLTGGTEAFF.

The genes are TRBV6-7 and TRBJ1-5, with 7 nucleotides matching TRBD1. TRBV6-7 is assigned to the ORF class and has an uncertain function. This CDR3 has 15 residues. V was clipped by 0 bases and J by 5 bases; unmatched bases: 4. Here the CDR3 reads CASSYSDGTDQPQHF. The CDR3, as DNA: TGTGCCAGCAGTTACTCAGACGGGACAGATCAGCCCCAGCATTTT.

The chain carries TRBV5-5 and TRBJ2-7; 10 nucleotides agree with TRBD1. The V and J ends lost 3 bases and 0 bases, in that order; junction bases with no gene match: 0. From germline, CDR1 is SGHKS and CDR2 YYEKEE (reference sequence). This CDR3 spans 14 amino acids. CDR3 sequence reads: CASSWTGGSYEQYF. CDR3 sequence (DNA): TGTGCCAGCAGCTGGACAGGGGGCTCCTACGAGCAGTACTTC.

DNA for the CDR3: TGTGCAAGTCGCCATCCTTCGGAGGGTTTGTTGCATGGCTACACCTTC. Translated, it gives CASRHPSEGLLHGYTF. The chain has TRBV12-2 and TRBJ1-2. TRBV12-2 is described as a pseudogene. CDR3 size: 16 residues.

The J gene is TRBJ1-5, the V gene TRBV5-6; 9 nucleotides align to TRBD1. J gave up 4 bases and V 1 base, and 9 bases lay outside the gene matches. The germline CDR1 and CDR2 sequences are SGHDT and YYEEEE. This CDR3 is 17 amino acids long. CDR3 protein: CASSLSGGTGNNQPQHF. CDR3 in DNA: TGTGCCAGCAGCTTGTCAGGCGGGACAGGGAATAATCAGCCCCAGCATTTT.

This rearrangement joins TRBV18 to TRBJ2-3, with D uncertain. The CDR3 contains 15 residues. Per the germline V gene, CDR1 is KGHSH and CDR2 is LQKENI. V lost 6 bases to trimming and J lost 0 bases, with 13 bases between them. The CDR3 here is CASSLVSGSTDTQYF. CDR3 bases: TGTGCCAGCTCCCTGGTCTCGGGTAGCACAGATACGCAGTATTTT.